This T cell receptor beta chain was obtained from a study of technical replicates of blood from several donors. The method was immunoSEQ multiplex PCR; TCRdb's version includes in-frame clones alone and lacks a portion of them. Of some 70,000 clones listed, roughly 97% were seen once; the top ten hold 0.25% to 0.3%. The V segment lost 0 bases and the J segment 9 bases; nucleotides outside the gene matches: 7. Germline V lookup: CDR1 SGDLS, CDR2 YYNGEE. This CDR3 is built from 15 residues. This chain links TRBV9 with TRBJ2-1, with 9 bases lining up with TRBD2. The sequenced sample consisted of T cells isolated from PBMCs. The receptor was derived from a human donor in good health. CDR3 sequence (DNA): TGTGCCAGCAGCGTAGGCGGGAGGGATGTGGGTGAGCAGTTCTTC. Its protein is CASSVGGRDVGEQFF.